What follows are 13 T cell receptor beta chains derived from one specimen sequenced in a study of regulatory T cells in long-lasting Graves disease. Time point defined: persistent/refractory GD, antithyroid drugs over 5 years with positive TRAb. Preparation of the TCR library used RNA extracted from PBMCs. Investigators prepared the TCR beta libraries by applying iRepertoire HTBI primers and Arm-PCR of CDR3 regions. TCRdb called the multiplex PCR reads again in MiXCR, with one record for every CDR3 protein. The sample shows 350,000 to 450,000 distinct CDR3 sequences, around 20% of them seen only once. The starting material was peripheral blood mononuclear cells (PBMCs), obtained when the disease was refractory, from a patient treated with antithyroid drugs. The receptors here all came from a female donor with Graves disease.

This clonotype was counted at least ten times. This chain links TRBV28 with TRBJ2-7; TRBD1 agrees at 11 bases. The CDR3 covers 14 residues. Trimming took 6 bases from V and 4 from J; bases not matched to a gene: 5. Germline V gene sequence: CDR1 MDHEN, CDR2 SYDVKM. The CDR3 bases are TGTGCCAGCAGCTTCGGGACAGGGGGTTACGAGCAGTACTTC. Translated, it gives CASSFGTGGYEQYF.

This clonotype came up many times. The chain joins TRBV28 to TRBJ2-7; D is uncertain. The CDR3 consists of 11 residues. V was shortened by 6 bases and J by 6 bases, with 9 bases between the two germline ends. CDR1 and CDR2 from the germline V gene are MDHEN and SYDVKM. As DNA, the CDR3 is TGTGCCAGCAGCGGGTCTCGCGAGCAGTACTTC. Translation gives CASSGSREQYF.

This clonotype was recorded at least ten times. V usage is TRBV12-3 or TRBV12-4 and J usage is TRBJ1-2, with D unresolved. The CDR3 runs to 13 residues. Trimming removed 1 base at V and 4 bases at J, with 7 bases between. CDR3 DNA sequence: TGTGCCAGCAGTTTAGACGGACTCTATGGCTACACCTTC. Residues: CASSLDGLYGYTF.

This rearrangement joins TRBV19 to TRBJ1-2; D call uncertain. The CDR3 extends over 16 amino acids. V was cut by 3 bases and J by 6 bases, with 20 bases left in between. Germline values: CDR1 LNHDA, CDR2 SQIVND (reference sequence). The CDR3 here is CASSIGFADRANGYTF. The DNA for the CDR3 is TGTGCCAGTAGTATTGGGTTTGCCGACCGCGCTAATGGCTACACCTTC.

The sample holds many counts of this clonotype. The CDR3 is CASSEATTNEKLFF. As DNA, the CDR3 is TGTGCCAGCAGTGAAGCCACAACTAATGAAAAACTGTTTTTT. The chain uses TRBV2 and TRBJ1-4; D is uncertain. Germline V CDR1 and CDR2: SNHLY, FYNNEI. The CDR3 consists of 14 residues. Trimming pared 0 bases from V and 0 bases from J, leaving 2 bases between.

This clonotype was seen at least ten times. The V call is TRBV28, the J call TRBJ1-1, with D hard to call. Looked up from germline, CDR1 is MDHEN and CDR2 is SYDVKM. The germline V and J ends were trimmed by 5 bases and 0 bases, with 10 bases remaining between them. This CDR3 has 14 amino acids. The CDR3 region is CASSTGGLNTEAFF. The CDR3 bases are TGTGCCAGCAGTACGGGTGGGTTGAACACTGAAGCTTTCTTT.

This clonotype was recorded at least ten times. The chain couples TRBV2 to TRBJ1-2, with D unclear. V shed 5 bases and J shed 5 bases, with 12 bases lying between them. The CDR3 spans 13 residues. Germline CDR1 and CDR2: SNHLY and FYNNEI. CDR3 DNA: TGTGCCAGCAGTCATGGGGTGTCTTATGGCTACACCTTC. Encoded protein: CASSHGVSYGYTF. The variable domain in full, with the rest retrieved from reference TRBV2 and TRBJ1-2, is EPEVTQTPSHQVTQMGQEVILRCVPISNHLYFYWYRQILGQKVEFLVSFYNNEISEKSEIFDDQFSVERPDGSNFTLKIRSTKLEDSAMYFCASSHGVSYGYTFGSGTRLTVV.

Note on this clonotype: A much more abundant neighbour one base away suggests this may be a read error. The chain carries TRBV7-2 and TRBJ2-2, with TRBD2 as a possible D gene (5 bases). This CDR3 contains 13 residues. The V gene's germline CDR1 is SGHTA and CDR2 FQGNSA. CDR3 nucleotide sequence: TGTGCCAGCAGCCCAAAACCGGACGGGAAGCTGTTTTTT. Translating it yields CASSPKPDGKLFF. The full variable domain, rest sourced from reference TRBV7-2 and TRBJ2-2, is GAGVSQSPSNKVTEKGKDVELRCDPISGHTALYWYRQSLGQGLEFLIYFQGNSAPDKSGLPSDRFSAERTGGSVSTLTIQRTQQEDSAVYLCASSPKPDGKLFFGEGSRLTVL.

This clonotype has at least ten counts. The chain joins TRBV20-1 to TRBJ1-2; possibly TRBD1 for D (5 bases). The CDR3 loop spans 13 amino acids. Germline assignment: CDR1 DFQATT and CDR2 SNEGSKA (reference sequence). V dropped 6 bases and J dropped 8 bases, with 19 bases sitting between them. CDR3 DNA: TGCAGTGCCAAACTCGTGGCCAGACAGGGCTACACCTTC. It specifies CSAKLVARQGYTF.

This clonotype was detected many times. CDR3 nucleotide sequence: TGTGCCAGCAGCTCATCGGGACAGCTCTACGAGCAGTACTTC. This encodes CASSSSGQLYEQYF. The chain links TRBV28 to TRBJ2-7, with 7 nucleotides matching TRBD1. Germline loops: CDR1 MDHEN, CDR2 SYDVKM. Germline trimming cut 6 bases from V and 3 bases from J; bases unmatched to any gene: 8. This CDR3 region has 14 residues.

This clonotype appeared a few times. The V gene is TRBV20-1, the J gene TRBJ2-7; 8 bases line up with TRBD2. CDR1 and CDR2 (germline): DFQATT, SNEGSKA (reference sequence). V dropped 3 bases and J dropped 4; count of bases not matched to a gene: 5. The CDR3 sequence is 13 residues long. CDR3 bases: TGCAGTGCTAGGAGCGGGAGTGATTACGAGCAGTACTTC. Its translation: CSARSGSDYEQYF.

At least ten counts were recorded for this clonotype. The rearrangement links TRBV7-6 to TRBJ2-7, with TRBD2 identical over 7 bases. The CDR3 has 13 amino acids. Trimming at V came to 4 bases and at J to 5 bases, leaving 5 bases not matched to a gene. CDR1 and CDR2 from the germline V gene are SGHVS and FNYEAQ. The CDR3 DNA follows: TGTGCCAGCAGCTCACTAGCGTTCGACGAGCAGTACTTC. Translation: CASSSLAFDEQYF.

The J gene is TRBJ1-2, the V gene TRBV6-2 or TRBV6-3; TRBD1 is a possible D gene (6 bases). This CDR3 comprises 13 residues. Germline values: CDR1 MNHEY, CDR2 SVGEGT. The ends were cut back, 6 bases at V and 6 bases at J, with 14 bases in the middle. In nucleotides, the CDR3 is TGTGCCAGCAGCCCGGACAGTTTTAATGGCTACACCTTC. Translating it yields CASSPDSFNGYTF.